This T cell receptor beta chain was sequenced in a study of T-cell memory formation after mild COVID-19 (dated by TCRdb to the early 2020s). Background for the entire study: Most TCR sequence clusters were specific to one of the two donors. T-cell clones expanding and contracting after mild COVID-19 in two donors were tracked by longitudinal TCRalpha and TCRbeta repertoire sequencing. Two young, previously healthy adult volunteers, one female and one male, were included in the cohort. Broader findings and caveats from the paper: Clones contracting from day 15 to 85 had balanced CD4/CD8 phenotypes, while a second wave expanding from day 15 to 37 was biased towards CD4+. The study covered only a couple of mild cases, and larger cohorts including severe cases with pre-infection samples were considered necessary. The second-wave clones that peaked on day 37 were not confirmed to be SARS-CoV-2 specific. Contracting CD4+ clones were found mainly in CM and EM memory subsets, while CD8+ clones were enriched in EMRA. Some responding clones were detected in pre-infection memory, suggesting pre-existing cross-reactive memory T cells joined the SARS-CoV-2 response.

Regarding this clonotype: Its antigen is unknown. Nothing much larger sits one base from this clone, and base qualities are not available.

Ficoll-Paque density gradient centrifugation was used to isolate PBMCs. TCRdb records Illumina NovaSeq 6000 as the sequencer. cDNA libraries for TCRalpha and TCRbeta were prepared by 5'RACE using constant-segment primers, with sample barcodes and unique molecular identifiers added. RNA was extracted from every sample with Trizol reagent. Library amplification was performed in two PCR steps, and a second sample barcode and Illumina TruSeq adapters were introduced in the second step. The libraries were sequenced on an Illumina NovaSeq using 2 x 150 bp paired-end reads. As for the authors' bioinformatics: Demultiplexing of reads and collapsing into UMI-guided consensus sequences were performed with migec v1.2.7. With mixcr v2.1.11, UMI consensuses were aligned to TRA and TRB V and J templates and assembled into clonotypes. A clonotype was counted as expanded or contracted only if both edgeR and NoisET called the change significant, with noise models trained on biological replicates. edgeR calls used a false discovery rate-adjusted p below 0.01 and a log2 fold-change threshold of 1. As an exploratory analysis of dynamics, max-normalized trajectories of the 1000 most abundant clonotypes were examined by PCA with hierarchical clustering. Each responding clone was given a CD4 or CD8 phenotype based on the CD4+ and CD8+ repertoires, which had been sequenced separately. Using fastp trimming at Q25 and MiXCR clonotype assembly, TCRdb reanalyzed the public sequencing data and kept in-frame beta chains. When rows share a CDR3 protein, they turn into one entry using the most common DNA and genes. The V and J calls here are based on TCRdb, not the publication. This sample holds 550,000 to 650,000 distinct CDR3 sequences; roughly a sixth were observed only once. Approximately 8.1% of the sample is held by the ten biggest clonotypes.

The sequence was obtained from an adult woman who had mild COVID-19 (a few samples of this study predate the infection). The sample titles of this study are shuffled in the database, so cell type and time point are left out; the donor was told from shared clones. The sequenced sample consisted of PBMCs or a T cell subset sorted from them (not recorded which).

The sequence in DNA is TGTGCCAGCAGCGTAGATCACCGGGACATTGGACTACAGCAGTTCTTC. Its coded protein is CASSVDHRDIGLQQFF. Recombination linked TRBV9 to TRBJ2-1, with the D gene tentatively TRBD1 or TRBD2, based on 6 matching bases in each. The junction carries 21 bases between V and J, which are trimmed by 0 bases and 11 bases respectively. The CDR3 numbers 16 residues from cysteine through phenylalanine. The read is trimmed to its CDR3 DNA, 48 bases read in frame from base 1. The germline V gene gives CDR1 as SGDLS and CDR2 as YYNGEE.